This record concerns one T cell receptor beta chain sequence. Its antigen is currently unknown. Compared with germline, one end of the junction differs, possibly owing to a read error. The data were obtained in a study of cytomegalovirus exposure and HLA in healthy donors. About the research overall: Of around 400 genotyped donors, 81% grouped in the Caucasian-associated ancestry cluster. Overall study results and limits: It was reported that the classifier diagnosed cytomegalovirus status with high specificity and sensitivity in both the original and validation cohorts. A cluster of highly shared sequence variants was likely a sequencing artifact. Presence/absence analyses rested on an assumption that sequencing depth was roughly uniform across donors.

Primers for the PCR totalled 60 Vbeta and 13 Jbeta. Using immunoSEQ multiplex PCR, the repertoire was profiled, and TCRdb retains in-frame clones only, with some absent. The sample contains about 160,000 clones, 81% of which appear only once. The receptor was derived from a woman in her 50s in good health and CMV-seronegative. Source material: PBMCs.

CDR3 loop: CSSRLRTQYF. CDR3 sequence (DNA): TGTTCCAGCAGACTTAGGACCCAGTACTTC. V and J are TRBV7-9 and TRBJ2-5; no clear D. Germline V lookup: CDR1 SEHNR, CDR2 FQNEAQ (reference sequence). The CDR3 extends over 10 amino acids.